This record looks at one T cell receptor (beta chain) sequence and its context. Its specificity is unknown. CDR1 and CDR2 from the germline V gene are MNHNS and SASEGT. Between the trimmed V and J ends, which lost 2 bases and 2 bases, there was a span of 10 bases. This CDR3 is built from 15 residues. Exclusion followed for patients with uncontrolled infection, other autoimmune disease, pregnancy or lactation. It was 10 ml of fresh peripheral blood that supplied the PBMCs. The sample is drawn from a study of T cells in Graves' hyperthyroidism and ophthalmopathy. Overall study findings and caveats: With a median lead of approximately 6.4 months before onset, the model predicted ophthalmopathy. In the blood, most expanded thyroid clonotypes above 0.001 appeared as well.

RNA transcripts provided the source from which TCR beta CDR3 regions were amplified. Primed by the HTBI set, a first-round RT-PCR was run on the TCR CDR3. TCRdb re-called the multiplex PCR reads through MiXCR, storing one row per CDR3 protein. The data hold a few hundred thousand distinct CDR3 sequences, with more than 13% observed a single time. The specimen sequenced was blood. V gene TRBV6-1 combines with J gene TRBJ1-3; no reliable D call. This TCR was sampled from a woman between 25 and 40 years old with Graves' hyperthyroidism. For the CDR3, the DNA is TGTGCCAGCAGTGAAAGGGAAGGAGCTGGAAACACCATATATTTT. Encoded protein: CASSEREGAGNTIYF.